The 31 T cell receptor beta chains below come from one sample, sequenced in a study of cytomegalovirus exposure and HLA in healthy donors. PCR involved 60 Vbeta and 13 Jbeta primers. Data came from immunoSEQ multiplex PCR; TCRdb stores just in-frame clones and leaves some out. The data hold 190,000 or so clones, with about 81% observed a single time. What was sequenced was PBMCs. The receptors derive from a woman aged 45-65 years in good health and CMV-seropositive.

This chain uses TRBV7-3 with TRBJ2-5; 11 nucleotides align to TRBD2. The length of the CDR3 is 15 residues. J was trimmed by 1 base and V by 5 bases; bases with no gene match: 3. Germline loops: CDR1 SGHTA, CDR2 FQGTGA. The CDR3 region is CASSPGTSGQETQYF. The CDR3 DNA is TGTGCCAGCAGCCCCGGGACTAGCGGCCAAGAGACCCAGTACTTC.

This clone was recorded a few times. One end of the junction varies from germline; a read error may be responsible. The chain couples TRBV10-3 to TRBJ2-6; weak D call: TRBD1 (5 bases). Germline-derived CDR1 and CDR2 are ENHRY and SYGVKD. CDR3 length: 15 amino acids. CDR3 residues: CAISVDLAGANGLTF. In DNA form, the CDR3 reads TGTGCCATCAGTGTAGACCTTGCTGGGGCCAACGGCCTGACTTTC.

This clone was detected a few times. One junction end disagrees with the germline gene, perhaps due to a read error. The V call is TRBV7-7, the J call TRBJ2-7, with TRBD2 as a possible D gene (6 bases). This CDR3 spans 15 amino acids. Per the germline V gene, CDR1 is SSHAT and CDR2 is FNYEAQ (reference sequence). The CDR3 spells CASSLAPGSSYEQYF. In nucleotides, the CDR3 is TGTGCTAGCAGCTTAGCCCCCGGGAGCTCCTACGAGCAGTACTTC.

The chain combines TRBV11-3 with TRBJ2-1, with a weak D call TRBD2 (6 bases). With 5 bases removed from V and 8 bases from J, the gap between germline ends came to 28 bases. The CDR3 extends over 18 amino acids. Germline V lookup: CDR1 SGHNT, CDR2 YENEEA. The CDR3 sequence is CASSPGVVAERAGDEQFF. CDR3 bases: TGTGCCAGCAGCCCGGGCGTAGTAGCGGAGAGAGCTGGTGATGAGCAGTTCTTC.

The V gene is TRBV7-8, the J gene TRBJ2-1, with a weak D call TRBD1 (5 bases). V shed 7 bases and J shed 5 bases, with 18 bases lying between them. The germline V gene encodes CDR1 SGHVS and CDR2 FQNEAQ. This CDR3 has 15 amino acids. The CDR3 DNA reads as TGTGCCAGCACCCCCCCTGGGGCCGGTGACAATGAGCAGTTCTTC. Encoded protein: CASTPPGAGDNEQFF.

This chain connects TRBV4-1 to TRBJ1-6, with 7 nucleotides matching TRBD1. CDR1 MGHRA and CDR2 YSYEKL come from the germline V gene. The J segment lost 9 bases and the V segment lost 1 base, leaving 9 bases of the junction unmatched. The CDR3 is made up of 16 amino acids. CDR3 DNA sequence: TGCGCCAGCAGCCAAGTGAGGGGGCGGTCGGGTTCACCCCTCCACTTT. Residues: CASSQVRGRSGSPLHF.

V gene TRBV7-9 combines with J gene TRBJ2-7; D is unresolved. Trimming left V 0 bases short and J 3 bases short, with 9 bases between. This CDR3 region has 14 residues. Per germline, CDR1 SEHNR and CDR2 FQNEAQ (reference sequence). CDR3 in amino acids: CASSLAEAIYEQYF. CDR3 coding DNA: TGTGCCAGCAGCTTAGCGGAAGCGATCTACGAGCAGTACTTC.

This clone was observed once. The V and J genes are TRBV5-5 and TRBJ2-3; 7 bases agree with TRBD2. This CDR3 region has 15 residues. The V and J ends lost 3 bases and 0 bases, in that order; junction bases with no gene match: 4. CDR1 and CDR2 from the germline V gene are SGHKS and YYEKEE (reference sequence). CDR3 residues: CASSSPSGSTDTQYF. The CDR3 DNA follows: TGTGCCAGCAGCTCGCCTAGCGGAAGCACAGATACGCAGTATTTT.

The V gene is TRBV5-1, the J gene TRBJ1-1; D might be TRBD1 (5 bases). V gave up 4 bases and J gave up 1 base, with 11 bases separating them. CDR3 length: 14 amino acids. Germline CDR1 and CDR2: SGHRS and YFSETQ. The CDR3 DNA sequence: TGCGCCAGCAGCCACTGGGGGGGGAACACTGAAGCTTTCTTT. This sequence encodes CASSHWGGNTEAFF.

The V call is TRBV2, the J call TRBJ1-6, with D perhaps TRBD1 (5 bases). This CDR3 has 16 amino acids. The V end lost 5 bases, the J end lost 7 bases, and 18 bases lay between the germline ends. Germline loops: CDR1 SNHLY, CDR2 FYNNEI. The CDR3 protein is CASSSRGGEGNSPLHF. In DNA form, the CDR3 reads TGTGCCAGCAGTTCCCGGGGAGGGGAGGGGAATTCACCCCTCCACTTT.

The CDR3 region has the DNA TGTGCCACTCACGGAACCAGGAAATCGGGGGGACAGGACTCCTACGAGCAGTACTTC. It specifies CATHGTRKSGGQDSYEQYF. The chain carries TRBV5-4 and TRBJ2-7; the D gene is possibly TRBD1 (8 bases). This CDR3 spans 19 amino acids. V lost 9 bases and J 0 bases, leaving 31 bases between the germline ends. The germline gives CDR1 SGHNT, CDR2 YYREEE (reference sequence).

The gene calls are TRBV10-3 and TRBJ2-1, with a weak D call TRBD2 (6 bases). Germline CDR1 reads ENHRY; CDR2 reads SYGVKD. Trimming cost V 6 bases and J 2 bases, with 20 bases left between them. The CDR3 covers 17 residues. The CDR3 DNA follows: TGTGCCATCAGGAAGGGGATGACAGCGGGTGCCTACAATGAGCAGTTCTTC. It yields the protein CAIRKGMTAGAYNEQFF.

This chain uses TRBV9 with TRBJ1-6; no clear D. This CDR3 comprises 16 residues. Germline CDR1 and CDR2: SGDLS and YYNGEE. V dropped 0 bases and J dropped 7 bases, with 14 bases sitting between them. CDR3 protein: CASSVGGEGKNSPLHF. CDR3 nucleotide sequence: TGTGCCAGCAGCGTAGGCGGGGAGGGCAAGAATTCACCCCTCCACTTT. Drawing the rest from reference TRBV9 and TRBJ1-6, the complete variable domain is DSGVTQTPKHLITATGQRVTLRCSPRSGDLSVYWYQQSLDQGLQFLIQYYNGEERAKGNILERFSAQQFPDLHSELNLSSLELGDSALYFCASSVGGEGKNSPLHFGNGTRLTVT.

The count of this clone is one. CDR3 amino acids: CASSLEAGSNEKLFF. As DNA, the CDR3 is TGCGCCAGCAGCTTGGAGGCGGGCAGTAATGAAAAACTGTTTTTT. The chain uses TRBV5-1 and TRBJ1-4, with no clear D. V lost 0 bases and J 4 bases, leaving 10 bases between the germline ends. There are 15 residues in the CDR3. Germline lookup yields CDR1 SGHRS and CDR2 YFSETQ.

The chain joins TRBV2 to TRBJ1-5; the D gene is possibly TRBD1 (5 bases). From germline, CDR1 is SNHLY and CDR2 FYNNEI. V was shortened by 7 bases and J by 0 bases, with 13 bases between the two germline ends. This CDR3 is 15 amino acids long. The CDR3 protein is CASKKEGYSNQPQHF. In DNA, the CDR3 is TGTGCCAGCAAAAAGGAGGGGTATAGCAATCAGCCCCAGCATTTT.

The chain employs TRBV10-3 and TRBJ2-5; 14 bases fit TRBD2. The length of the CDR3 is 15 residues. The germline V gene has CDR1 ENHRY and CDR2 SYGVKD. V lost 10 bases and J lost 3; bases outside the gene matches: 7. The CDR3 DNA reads TGTGCCACATCCACGGGACTAGCGGGAGAAGAGACCCAGTACTTC. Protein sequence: CATSTGLAGEETQYF.

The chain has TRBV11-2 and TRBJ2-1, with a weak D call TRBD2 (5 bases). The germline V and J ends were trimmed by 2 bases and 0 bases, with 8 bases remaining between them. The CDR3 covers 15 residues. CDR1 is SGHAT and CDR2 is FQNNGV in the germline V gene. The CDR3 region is CASSLLASSYNEQFF. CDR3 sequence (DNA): TGTGCCAGCAGCTTACTAGCTTCCTCCTACAATGAGCAGTTCTTC.

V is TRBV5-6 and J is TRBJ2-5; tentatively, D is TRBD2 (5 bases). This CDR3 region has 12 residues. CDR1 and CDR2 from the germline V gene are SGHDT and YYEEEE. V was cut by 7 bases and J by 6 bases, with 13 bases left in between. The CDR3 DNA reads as TGTGCCAGCGGTAGGACTGCTAAGACCCAGTACTTC. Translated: CASGRTAKTQYF.

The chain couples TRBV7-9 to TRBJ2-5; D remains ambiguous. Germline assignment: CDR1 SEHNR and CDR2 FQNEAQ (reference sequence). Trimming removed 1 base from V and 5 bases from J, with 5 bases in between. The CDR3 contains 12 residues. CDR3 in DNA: TGTGCCAGCAGCTTAGTGCGGGAGACCCAGTACTTC. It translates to CASSLVRETQYF.

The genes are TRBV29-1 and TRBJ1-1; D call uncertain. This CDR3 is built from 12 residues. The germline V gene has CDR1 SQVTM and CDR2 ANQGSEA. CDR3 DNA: TGCAGTGCCGGTCGGAGGTTGACTGAAGCTTTCTTT. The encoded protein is CSAGRRLTEAFF.

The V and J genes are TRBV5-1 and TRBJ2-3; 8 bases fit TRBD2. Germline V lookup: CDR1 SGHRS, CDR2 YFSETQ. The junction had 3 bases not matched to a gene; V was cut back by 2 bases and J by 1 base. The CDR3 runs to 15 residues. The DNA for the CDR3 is TGCGCCAGCAGCTTTGGTAGCGGGGGCACAGATACGCAGTATTTT. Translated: CASSFGSGGTDTQYF.

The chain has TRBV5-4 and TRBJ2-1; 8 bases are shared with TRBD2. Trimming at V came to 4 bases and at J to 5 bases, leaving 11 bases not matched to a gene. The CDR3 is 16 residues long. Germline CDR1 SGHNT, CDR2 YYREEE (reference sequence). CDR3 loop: CASSPSGRRRDNEQFF. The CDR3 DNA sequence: TGTGCCAGCAGCCCGAGCGGGAGACGTCGTGACAATGAGCAGTTCTTC.

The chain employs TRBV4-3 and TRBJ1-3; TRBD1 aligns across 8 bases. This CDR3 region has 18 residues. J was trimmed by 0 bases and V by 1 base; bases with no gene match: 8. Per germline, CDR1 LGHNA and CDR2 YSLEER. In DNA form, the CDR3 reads TGCGCCAGCAGCCAAGTAACGGGACAGGCCCTCTCTGGAAACACCATATATTTT. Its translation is CASSQVTGQALSGNTIYF.

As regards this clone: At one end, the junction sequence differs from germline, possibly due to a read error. CDR3 in amino acids: CASSPRLAGPGETQYF. The CDR3 DNA reads TGTGCTAGCAGCCCGAGACTAGCGGGGCCTGGAGAGACCCAGTACTTC. This sequence joins TRBV7-7 and TRBJ2-5; TRBD2 matches 11 bases. This CDR3 spans 16 amino acids. CDR1 is SSHAT, CDR2 FNYEAQ, per germline (reference sequence).

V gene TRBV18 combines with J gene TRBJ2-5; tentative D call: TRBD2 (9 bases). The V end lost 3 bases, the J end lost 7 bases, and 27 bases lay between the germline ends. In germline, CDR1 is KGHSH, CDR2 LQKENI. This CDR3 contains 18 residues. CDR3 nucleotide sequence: TGTGCCAGCTCACCTCGGACGACTAGCGGTTCGCAGGGGGCGACCCAGTACTTC. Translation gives CASSPRTTSGSQGATQYF. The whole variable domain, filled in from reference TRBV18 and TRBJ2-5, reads NAGVMQNPRHLVRRRGQEARLRCSPMKGHSHVYWYRQLPEEGLKFMVYLQKENIIDESGMPKERFSAEFPKEGPSILRIQQVVRGDSAAYFCASSPRTTSGSQGATQYFGPGTRLLVL.

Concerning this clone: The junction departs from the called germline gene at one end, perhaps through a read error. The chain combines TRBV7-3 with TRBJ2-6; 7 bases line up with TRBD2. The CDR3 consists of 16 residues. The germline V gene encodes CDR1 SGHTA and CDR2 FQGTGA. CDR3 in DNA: TGTGCCAGCAGCTTCGAGCGGGGCTCTGGGGCCAACGGCCTGACTTTC. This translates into CASSFERGSGANGLTF.

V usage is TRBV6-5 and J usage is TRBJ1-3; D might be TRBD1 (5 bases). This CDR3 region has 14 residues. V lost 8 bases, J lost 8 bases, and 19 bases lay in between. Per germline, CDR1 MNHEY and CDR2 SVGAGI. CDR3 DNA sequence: TGTGCCAGCCGCCTTCTGGCCGGAGGGGACACCATATATTTT. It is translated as CASRLLAGGDTIYF.

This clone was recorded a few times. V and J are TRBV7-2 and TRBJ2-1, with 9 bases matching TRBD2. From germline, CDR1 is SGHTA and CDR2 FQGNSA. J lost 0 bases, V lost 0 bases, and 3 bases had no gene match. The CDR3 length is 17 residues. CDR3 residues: CASSLASGSLSYNEQFF. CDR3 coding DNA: TGTGCCAGCAGCTTAGCTAGCGGGAGCCTCTCCTACAATGAGCAGTTCTTC.

In DNA form, the CDR3 reads TGTGCCAGCAGTTACCCCTTCTCTGGAAACACCATATATTTT. Its translation: CASSYPFSGNTIYF. The chain recombines TRBV6-6 with TRBJ1-3; D remains unclear. In germline, CDR1 is MNHNY, CDR2 SVGAGI (reference sequence). V was shortened by 2 bases and J by 0 bases, with 5 bases between the two germline ends. The CDR3 is made up of 14 amino acids.

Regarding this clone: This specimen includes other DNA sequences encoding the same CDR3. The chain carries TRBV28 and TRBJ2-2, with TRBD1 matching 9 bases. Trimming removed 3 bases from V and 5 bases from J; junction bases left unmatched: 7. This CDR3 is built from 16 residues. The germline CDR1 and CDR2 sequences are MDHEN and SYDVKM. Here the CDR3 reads CASSFWGQGGTGELFF. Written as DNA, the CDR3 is TGTGCCAGCAGTTTCTGGGGACAGGGCGGAACCGGGGAGCTGTTTTTT.

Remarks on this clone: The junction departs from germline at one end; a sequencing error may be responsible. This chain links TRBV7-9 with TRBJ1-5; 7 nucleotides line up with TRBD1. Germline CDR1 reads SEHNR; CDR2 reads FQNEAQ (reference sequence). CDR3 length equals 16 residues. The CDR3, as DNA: TGTTCCAGCAGCCGAAGGGGAGACAGGGACTATCAGCCCCAGCATTTT. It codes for CSSSRRGDRDYQPQHF.